The 24 T cell receptor beta chains below come from one sample, sequenced in a study of read filtering for tumor transcriptome and immune sequencing. Molecular barcoded adaptors covering alpha/delta and beta/gamma chains were used on 400 ng RNA. TCRdb used MiXCR to reprocess the reads, holding one entry per CDR3 protein. The sample has about 50,000 distinct CDR3 sequences; around 21% are singletons. Sequencing was carried out using a population of CD138-negative cells sorted from bone marrow. These receptors were taken from a donor aged 40 or older with multiple myeloma.

There are many counts of this clonotype. The chain couples TRBV6-5 to TRBJ2-7, with 7 bases that match TRBD1. This CDR3 is built from 15 residues. The V segment lost 2 bases and the J segment 2 bases; nucleotides outside the gene matches: 6. Germline CDR1 is MNHEY and CDR2 is SVGAGI. The CDR3 sequence is CASSYLDRAAYEQYF. The CDR3 coding sequence is TGTGCCAGCAGTTACCTTGACAGGGCGGCCTACGAGCAGTACTTC.

This clonotype was picked up many times. V is TRBV7-8 and J is TRBJ2-1; D gene uncertain. V was pared by 0 bases and J by 3 bases, with 9 bases between. The germline V gene has CDR1 SGHVS and CDR2 FQNEAQ. This CDR3 has 15 amino acids. The CDR3 DNA reads TGTGCCAGCAGCTTAGCTCCTCTAATCTACAATGAGCAGTTCTTC. Encoded protein: CASSLAPLIYNEQFF. The complete variable domain, with remaining parts taken from reference TRBV7-8 and TRBJ2-1, reads GAGVSQSPRYKVAKRGQDVALRCDPISGHVSLFWYQQALGQGPEFLTYFQNEAQLDKSGLPSDRFFAERPEGSVSTLKIQRTQQEDSAVYLCASSLAPLIYNEQFFGPGTRLTVL.

This clonotype occurred many times. The chain recombines TRBV4-1 with TRBJ2-1; the D gene is possibly TRBD2 (6 bases). Germline values: CDR1 MGHRA, CDR2 YSYEKL. CDR3 length equals 15 residues. Trimming removed 4 bases from V and 2 bases from J, with 12 bases in between. The CDR3 here is CASSLSWGAYNEQFF. The CDR3 coding sequence is TGCGCCAGCAGCCTCTCGTGGGGGGCCTACAATGAGCAGTTCTTC.

This clonotype showed up many times. V is TRBV7-8 and J is TRBJ2-1; TRBD2 aligns across 10 bases. J lost 0 bases, V lost 3 bases, and 2 bases had no gene match. CDR1 is SGHVS, CDR2 FQNEAQ, per germline. The CDR3 runs 16 residues. CDR3 residues: CASSFGLAVSYNEQFF. The CDR3 nucleotides are TGTGCCAGCAGCTTTGGACTAGCGGTCTCCTACAATGAGCAGTTCTTC.

The chain couples TRBV7-2 to TRBJ1-2; TRBD1 aligns across 9 bases. The trim removed 7 bases at V and 4 bases at J, leaving 10 bases unmatched. The length of the CDR3 is 15 residues. Germline V gives CDR1 SGHTA, CDR2 FQGNSA. The CDR3 DNA reads as TGTGCCAGCACCTACCGGGACAGGGCTCGCTATGGCTACACCTTC. Its protein is CASTYRDRARYGYTF.

This clonotype was seen only a few times. The chain has TRBV29-1 and TRBJ1-3; 10 bases are a match to TRBD1. The CDR3 has 14 residues. J gave up 5 bases and V 6 bases, and 7 bases lay outside the gene matches. Germline CDR1 SQVTM, CDR2 ANQGSEA. DNA of the CDR3: TGCAGCGTGGAATCGGGACAGGGGAGAAACACCATATATTTT. Protein product: CSVESGQGRNTIYF.

This clonotype has just a few counts. The chain has TRBV4-2 and TRBJ2-5, with 8 bases lining up with TRBD2. CDR1 and CDR2 from the germline V gene are LGHNA and YNFKEQ. V shed 2 bases, J shed 2 bases, and the junction held 13 bases outside the gene matches. The CDR3 contains 18 residues. The CDR3 sequence: CASSQNLGTRGRQETQYF. The CDR3 DNA reads TGTGCCAGCAGCCAAAACTTGGGGACTAGGGGTCGTCAAGAGACCCAGTACTTC.

In the case of this clonotype: Just one base apart from a much larger clone, this may be a read error. The chain combines TRBV6-5 with TRBJ1-1, with TRBD1 as a possible D gene (5 bases). Germline V gene lookup returns CDR1 MNHEY and CDR2 SVGAGI. The CDR3 covers 13 residues. The CDR3 is CASSTRVNTGAFF. The CDR3 nucleotides are TGTGCCAGCAGTACCAGGGTGAACACTGGAGCTTTCTTT.

This clonotype was seen at least ten times. Germline and junction disagree at one end, which may indicate a read error. V is TRBV27 and J is TRBJ2-1, with D possibly TRBD2 on 6 matching bases. CDR3 length: 14 amino acids. Germline CDR1 and CDR2: MNHEY and SMNVEV (reference sequence). The CDR3 nucleotides read TGTGTCAGCAGTTTTGCGGGGCCGGGCGATGAGCAGTTCTTC. It translates to CVSSFAGPGDEQFF.

This clonotype was picked up many times. This sequence joins TRBV6-4 and TRBJ2-1, with 8 bases fitting TRBD2. Germline CDR1 MRHNA, CDR2 SNTAGT. With 5 bases clipped from V and 8 bases from J, the junction kept 11 bases outside the gene matches. The CDR3 spans 15 residues. CDR3: CASSRSSGSIDEQFF. CDR3 in DNA: TGTGCCAGCAGTAGGTCCAGCGGGAGTATAGATGAGCAGTTCTTC.

The chain combines TRBV4-2 with TRBJ1-5; possibly TRBD1 for D (5 bases). Germline V lookup: CDR1 LGHNA, CDR2 YNFKEQ. V was clipped by 4 bases and J by 0 bases, with 10 bases between them. The CDR3 is made up of 15 amino acids. CDR3 sequence (DNA): TGTGCCAGCAGCCGGGGGGGATTTAGCAATCAGCCCCAGCATTTT. As protein: CASSRGGFSNQPQHF.

The chain carries TRBV6-6 and TRBJ2-1, with D possibly being TRBD1 (6 bases). The ends were cut back, 6 bases at V and 9 bases at J, with 18 bases in the middle. The CDR3 is made up of 14 amino acids. Germline CDR1 reads MNHNY; CDR2 reads SVGAGI (reference sequence). The CDR3 loop is CASSQNRDSGEQFF. For the CDR3, the DNA is TGTGCCAGCAGCCAAAACAGGGATTCGGGTGAGCAGTTCTTC.

This clonotype was recorded a few times. This chain uses TRBV12-5 with TRBJ1-3, with D hard to call. CDR1 LGHNT and CDR2 FRNRAP come from the germline V gene. The germline V and J ends were trimmed by 6 bases and 0 bases, with 6 bases remaining between them. This CDR3 has 13 amino acids. CDR3 amino acids: CASGTHSGNTIYF. The CDR3 nucleotides are TGTGCTAGTGGGACACACTCTGGAAACACCATATATTTT.

By share of the sample, this clonotype is medium-sized (0.01 to 0.1%). The chain carries TRBV19 and TRBJ2-1, with D possibly TRBD1 on 6 matching bases. This CDR3 spans 17 amino acids. Trimming stripped 6 bases from V and 4 bases from J, with 22 bases between. The germline gives CDR1 LNHDA, CDR2 SQIVND (reference sequence). CDR3 nucleotide sequence: TGTGCCAGTAGCCCTCCATTTTCAGGGGTGTTATACAATGAGCAGTTCTTC. Protein sequence: CASSPPFSGVLYNEQFF.

This clonotype was seen at least ten times. The V and J genes are TRBV4-1 and TRBJ2-5; D unresolved. CDR1 is MGHRA, CDR2 YSYEKL, per germline. The CDR3 is 14 residues long. Trimming removed 2 bases from V and 1 base from J, with 8 bases in between. CDR3 nucleotide sequence: TGCGCCAGCAGCCAATATGGTAGCCAAGAGACCCAGTACTTC. Translating it yields CASSQYGSQETQYF.

This clonotype was observed many times. The rearrangement uses TRBV28 and TRBJ1-1; D might be TRBD1 (5 bases). Per the germline V gene, CDR1 is MDHEN and CDR2 is SYDVKM. The CDR3 extends over 14 amino acids. Trimming cost V 3 bases and J 1 base, with 9 bases left between them. The CDR3 sequence: CASSFGAKNTEAFF. CDR3 nucleotides: TGTGCCAGCAGTTTCGGGGCAAAGAACACTGAAGCTTTCTTT.

Comments on this clonotype: One base away lies a much larger clone, so this may be a sequencing read error. V is TRBV19 and J is TRBJ2-4; TRBD1 agrees at 9 bases. From germline, CDR1 is LNHDA and CDR2 SQIVND (reference sequence). CDR3 length: 14 residues. CDR3 sequence: CASSVNRGQDIQCF. DNA of the CDR3: TGTGCCAGTAGTGTTAACAGGGGGCAGGACATTCAGTGCTTC.

Many counts were recorded for this clonotype. Without the conserved terminal phenylalanine or tryptophan, this CDR3 likely stems from a read error. The DNA is left out, because the CDR3 cannot be placed on it with certainty; the CDR3 is given as TCRdb lists it. The chain has TRBV7-9 and TRBJ2-3; no DNA check was done on the table's D call, TRBD1. Germline V gene data show CDR1 as SEHNR and CDR2 as FQNEAQ (reference sequence). The CDR3 comprises 9 residues, both ends counted. CDR3 protein: CASSLEGPL.

This clonotype showed up just a few times. This may come from a read error, since a much larger clone is one base off. The chain uses TRBV20-1 and TRBJ2-5; 10 bases map to TRBD2. Germline V CDR1 and CDR2: DFQATT, SNEGSKA (reference sequence). CDR3 length equals 15 residues. The DNA of the CDR3 is TGCAGTGCTAGAGCAACTAGCGGGAACCAAGAGACCCAGTGCTTC. This gives the protein CSARATSGNQETQCF.

This clonotype was detected many times. Given the absence of the conserved phenylalanine or tryptophan at the CDR3 end, a read error is likely. It is unclear where the CDR3 begins or ends on the DNA, so no DNA is shown, and the CDR3 is as TCRdb lists it. This rearrangement joins TRBV4-2 to TRBJ2-7; TRBD2 is taken as the D call from the table, unchecked against the DNA. Counting both end residues, the CDR3 totals 11 amino acids. Looked up from germline, CDR1 is LGHNA and CDR2 is YNFKEQ. The CDR3 protein is CASSQEDPVPP.

As to this clonotype: A junction end diverges from the germline sequence, so it may reflect a read error. The gene calls are TRBV18 and TRBJ2-1; the D gene is possibly TRBD2 (6 bases). CDR3 size: 19 residues. CDR1 and CDR2 (germline): KGHSH, LQKENI. The CDR3 region has the DNA TGTGCCAACTCACCTAAACCGTCCCTAGCGCCATCCTCCTACAATGAACAGTTCTTC. Translated: CANSPKPSLAPSSYNEQFF.

A word on this clonotype: One end of the junction is discordant with germline, which a read error may explain. This sequence joins TRBV15 and TRBJ2-1, with 11 bases aligning to TRBD1. The CDR3 runs to 18 residues. Germline V gene lookup returns CDR1 LNHNV and CDR2 YYDKDF (reference sequence). The CDR3 DNA follows: TGTGTCACCGGCGTGGGACAGGGGGTTCCTCTTCTTTACAATGAGCAGTTCTTC. This encodes CVTGVGQGVPLLYNEQFF.

This clonotype was seen many times. This sequence joins TRBV4-3 and TRBJ2-1; the match to TRBD2 covers 9 bases. The CDR3 has 17 amino acids. CDR1 and CDR2 (germline): LGHNA, YSLEER. The junction had 10 bases not matched to a gene; V was cut back by 1 base and J by 6 bases. CDR3 bases: TGCGCCAGCAGCCAAGGGGGGCCGCGGGAGGGCCCCAATGAGCAGTTCTTC. The encoded protein is CASSQGGPREGPNEQFF.

This clonotype was observed many times. The chain couples TRBV6-5 to TRBJ2-1; 10 nucleotides line up with TRBD2. The CDR3 contains 15 residues. V was clipped by 6 bases and J by 0 bases; unmatched bases: 2. CDR1 and CDR2 (germline): MNHEY, SVGAGI. In nucleotides, the CDR3 is TGTGCCAGCAGCGGGACTAGCGCCTCCTACAATGAGCAGTTCTTC. Translated, it gives CASSGTSASYNEQFF.